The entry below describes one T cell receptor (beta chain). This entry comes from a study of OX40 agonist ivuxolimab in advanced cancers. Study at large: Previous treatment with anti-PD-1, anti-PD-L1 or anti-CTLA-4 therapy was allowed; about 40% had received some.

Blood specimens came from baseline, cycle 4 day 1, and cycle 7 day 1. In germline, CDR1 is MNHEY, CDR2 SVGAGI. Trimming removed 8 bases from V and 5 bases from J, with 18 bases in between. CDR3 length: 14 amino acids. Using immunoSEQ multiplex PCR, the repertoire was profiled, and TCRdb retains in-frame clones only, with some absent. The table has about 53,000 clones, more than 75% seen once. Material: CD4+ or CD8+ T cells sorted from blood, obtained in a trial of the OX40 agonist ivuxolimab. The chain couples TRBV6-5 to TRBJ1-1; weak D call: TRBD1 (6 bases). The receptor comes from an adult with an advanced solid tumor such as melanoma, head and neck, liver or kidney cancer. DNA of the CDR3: TGTGCCAGCCGACAACAGGGAATAAGAACTGAAGCTTTCTTT. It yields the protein CASRQQGIRTEAFF.